These T cell receptor beta chains were read from a single sample in a study of T cells after yellow fever vaccination. TCRdb passed the 5' RACE reads through MiXCR, listing each CDR3 protein once. The data show under 600,000 distinct CDR3 sequences, with roughly 14% seen just once and more than 12% held by the top ten. This sample comprised PBMCs, obtained on the day of the yellow fever booster vaccination. Source of these receptors: a young man who received the YFV17D yellow fever vaccine. The CDR3 runs from the conserved cysteine through the conserved F or W. Fields, in order: V gene, CDR3 protein.

>TRBV5-1
CASSAVQGDGYTF
>TRBV4-2
CASSQEGLTGGNTGELFF
>TRBV5-1
CASSRPTSGSGSYEQYF
>TRBV18
CASSPGGSGNSPLHF
>TRBV18
CASSPGAGTSSGEQYF
>TRBV6-1
CASSDRRNQPQHF
>TRBV4-2
CASMSPQGRPAEQYF
>TRBV20-1
CSAYSTGSPLHF
>TRBV10-2
CASSEYLGTGFNEQYF
>TRBV11-2
CASSFRSGRLYNSPLHF
>TRBV20-1
CSARQPILGETQYF
>TRBV6-2/TRBV6-3
CASRPTGIRSNQPQHF
>TRBV6-1
CASRQAAGQGVRGYTF
>TRBV7-2
CASSPGQRDFGDTQYF
>TRBV29-1
CSYERDSYNEQFF
>TRBV14
CASRRGGTGELFF
>TRBV7-3
CASSLHGEETQYF
>TRBV13
CASSQGGSYEQYF
>TRBV10-3
CAAGGRESSYEQYF
>TRBV3-1
CASSLAPSQPQHF
>TRBV20-1
CSPSLSGRGTDTQYF
>TRBV7-2
CASRENIPRAEAFF
>TRBV20-1
CSAPGRALPTGGTDTQYF
>TRBV20-1
CSATIEEQETQYF
>TRBV7-9
CASRRGTDDTGELFF
>TRBV19
CASSMGLGVTEQYF
>TRBV7-2
CASSSLQGPGVFF
>TRBV6-1
CASSEAGADKNIQYF
>TRBV18
CASSPPAGTQYF
>TRBV30
CAWSAGPSNEQYF
>TRBV20-1
CSAKGPPSGNTIYF
>TRBV12-3/TRBV12-4
CASRPNGRIPGQETQYF
>TRBV7-2
CASSLFREDTEAFF
>TRBV7-2
CASSPTRDGYTF
>TRBV12-3/TRBV12-4
CASSLTPAGVADTQYF
>TRBV12-3/TRBV12-4
CASSWLLAGTLDEQFF
>TRBV7-2
CASSLGQGKNTIYF
>TRBV7-2
CASTASPQETQYF
>TRBV27
CASRRTPGQGRGTDTQYF
>TRBV6-4
CASSDSRDSGYEQYF
>TRBV29-1
CSVGLHSGSVYEQFF
>TRBV20-1
CSARTTGGRKETQYF
>TRBV5-1
CASSLDYSSSYNEQFF